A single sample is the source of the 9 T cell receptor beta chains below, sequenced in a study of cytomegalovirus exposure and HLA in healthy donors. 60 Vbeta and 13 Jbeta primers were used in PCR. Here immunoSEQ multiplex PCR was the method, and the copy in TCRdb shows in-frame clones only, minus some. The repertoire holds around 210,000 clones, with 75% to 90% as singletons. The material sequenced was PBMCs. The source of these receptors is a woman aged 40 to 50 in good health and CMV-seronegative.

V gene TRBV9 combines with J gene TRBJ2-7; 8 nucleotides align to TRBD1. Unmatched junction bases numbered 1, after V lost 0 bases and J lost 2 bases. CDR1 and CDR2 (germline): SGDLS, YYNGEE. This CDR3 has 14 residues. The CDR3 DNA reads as TGTGCCAGCAGCGTAGGCAGGGGGCCCTACGAGCAGTACTTC. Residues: CASSVGRGPYEQYF.

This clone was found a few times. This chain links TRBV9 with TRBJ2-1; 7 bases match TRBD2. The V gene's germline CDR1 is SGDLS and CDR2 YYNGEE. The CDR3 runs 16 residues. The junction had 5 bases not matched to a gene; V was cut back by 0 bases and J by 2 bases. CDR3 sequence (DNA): TGTGCCAGCAGCGTAGAGCGGGATGGGGCCTACAATGAGCAGTTCTTC. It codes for CASSVERDGAYNEQFF.

CDR3 sequence (DNA): TGTGCCAGCAGTTACCCTAGCGGGAGAACCGGGGAGCTGTTTTTT. It is translated as CASSYPSGRTGELFF. This chain joins TRBV6-5 and TRBJ2-2; 10 positions match TRBD2. The ends lost 2 bases at V and 5 bases at J; junction bases unmatched: 2. In germline, CDR1 is MNHEY, CDR2 SVGAGI. CDR3 length: 15 residues.

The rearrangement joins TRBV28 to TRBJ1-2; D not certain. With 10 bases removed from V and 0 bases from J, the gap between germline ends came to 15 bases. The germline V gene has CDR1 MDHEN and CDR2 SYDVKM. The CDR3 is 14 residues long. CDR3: CATKRAGANYGYTF. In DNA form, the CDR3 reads TGTGCCACCAAGAGGGCGGGAGCTAACTATGGCTACACCTTC.

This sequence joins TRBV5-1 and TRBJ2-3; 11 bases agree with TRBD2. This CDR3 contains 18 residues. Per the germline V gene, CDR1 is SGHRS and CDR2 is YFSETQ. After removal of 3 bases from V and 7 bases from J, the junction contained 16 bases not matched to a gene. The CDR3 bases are TGCGCCAGCAGCTCCAACTTAGCGGGAGGGCCGGTCTGGTATACGCAGTATTTT. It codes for CASSSNLAGGPVWYTQYF. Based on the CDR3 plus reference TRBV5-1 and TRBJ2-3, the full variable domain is KAGVTQTPRYLIKTRGQQVTLSCSPISGHRSVSWYQQTPGQGLQFLFEYFSETQRNKGNFPGRFSGRQFSNSRSEMNVSTLELGDSALYLCASSSNLAGGPVWYTQYFGPGTRLTVL.

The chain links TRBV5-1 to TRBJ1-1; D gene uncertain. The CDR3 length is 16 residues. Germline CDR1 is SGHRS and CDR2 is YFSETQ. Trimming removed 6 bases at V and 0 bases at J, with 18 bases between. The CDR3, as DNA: TGCGCCAGCAATTCCCAGACTGGTAAAATGAACACTGAAGCTTTCTTT. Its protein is CASNSQTGKMNTEAFF.

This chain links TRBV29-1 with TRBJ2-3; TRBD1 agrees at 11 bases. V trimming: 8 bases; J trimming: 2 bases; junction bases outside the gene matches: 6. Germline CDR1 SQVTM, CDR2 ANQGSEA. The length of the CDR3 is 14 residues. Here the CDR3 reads CSTGQGAFTDTQYF. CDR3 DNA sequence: TGCAGCACTGGACAGGGGGCTTTCACAGATACGCAGTATTTT.

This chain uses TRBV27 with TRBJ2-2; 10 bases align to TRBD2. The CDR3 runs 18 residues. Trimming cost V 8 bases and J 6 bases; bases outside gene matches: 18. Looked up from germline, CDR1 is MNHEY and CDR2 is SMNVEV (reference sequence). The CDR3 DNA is TGTGCCAGCTCCCTCAATGGGGCTAGCGGGAGTGGGGCCGGGGAGCTGTTTTTT. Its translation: CASSLNGASGSGAGELFF.

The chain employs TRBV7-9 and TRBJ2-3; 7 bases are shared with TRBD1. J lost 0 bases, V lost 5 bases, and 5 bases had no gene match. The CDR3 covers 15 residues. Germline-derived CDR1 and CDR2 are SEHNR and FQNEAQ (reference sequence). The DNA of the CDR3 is TGTGCCAGCAGCAGACAGGGAGCTAGCACAGATACGCAGTATTTT. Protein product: CASSRQGASTDTQYF.